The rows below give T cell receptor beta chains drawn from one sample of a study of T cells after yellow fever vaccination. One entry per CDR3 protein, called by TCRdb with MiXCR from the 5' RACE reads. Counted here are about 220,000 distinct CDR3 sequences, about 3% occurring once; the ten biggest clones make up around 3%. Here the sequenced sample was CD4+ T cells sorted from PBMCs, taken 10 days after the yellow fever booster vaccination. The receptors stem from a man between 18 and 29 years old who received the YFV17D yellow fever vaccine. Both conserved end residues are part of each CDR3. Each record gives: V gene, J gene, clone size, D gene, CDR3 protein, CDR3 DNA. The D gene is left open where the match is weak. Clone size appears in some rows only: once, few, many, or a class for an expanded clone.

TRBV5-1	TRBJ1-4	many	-	CASRFNQGATNEKLFF	TGCGCCAGCAGGTTCAATCAAGGGGCGACTAATGAAAAACTGTTTTTT
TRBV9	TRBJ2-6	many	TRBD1	CASSPTGTVKTGANVLTF	TGTGCCAGCAGCCCCACCGGGACAGTTAAGACTGGGGCCAACGTCCTGACTTTC
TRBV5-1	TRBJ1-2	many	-	CASSLTELGYGYTF	TGCGCCAGCAGCTTGACGGAATTGGGCTATGGCTACACCTTC
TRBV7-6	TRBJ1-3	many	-	CASSARLDRSGNTIYF	TGTGCCAGCAGCGCGAGATTGGACCGCTCTGGAAACACCATATATTTT
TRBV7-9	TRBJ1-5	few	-	CSSSSPSRGGDSNQPQHF	TGTTCCAGCAGCTCCCCTTCGCGGGGGGGGGATAGCAATCAGCCCCAGCATTTT
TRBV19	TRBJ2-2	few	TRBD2	CASARLAGAIANTGELFF	TGTGCCAGCGCGAGACTAGCGGGGGCCATCGCGAACACCGGGGAGCTGTTTTTT
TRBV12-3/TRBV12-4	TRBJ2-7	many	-	CASSLLHTYEQYF	TGTGCCAGCAGTTTATTGCACACCTACGAGCAGTACTTC
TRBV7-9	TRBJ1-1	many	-	CASSLVWQMNTEAFF	TGTGCCAGCAGCTTAGTATGGCAGATGAACACTGAAGCTTTCTTT
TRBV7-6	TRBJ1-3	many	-	CASSLRGSGNTIYF	TGTGCCAGCAGCCTCAGGGGTTCCGGAAACACCATATATTTT
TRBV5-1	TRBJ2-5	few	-	CASRPGTPRKETQYF	TGCGCCAGCAGGCCCGGGACCCCTCGCAAAGAGACCCAGTACTTC
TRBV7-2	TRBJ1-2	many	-	CASSLMTSPGGYTF	TGTGCCAGCAGCTTAATGACTAGTCCAGGCGGCTACACCTTC
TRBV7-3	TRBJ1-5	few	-	CASSTPGLPYRPQHF	TGTGCCAGCAGCACGCCGGGACTCCCTTATCGGCCCCAGCATTTT
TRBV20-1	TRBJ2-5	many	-	CSAPRDVQETQYF	TGCAGTGCTCCCCGGGACGTTCAAGAGACCCAGTACTTC
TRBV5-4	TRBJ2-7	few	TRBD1	CASSWGGTGSAYEQYF	TGTGCCAGCAGTTGGGGCGGGACAGGGAGCGCCTACGAGCAGTACTTC
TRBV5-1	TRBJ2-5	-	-	CASRLTSLAPQETQYF	TGCGCCAGCAGATTGACGTCACTAGCTCCCCAAGAGACCCAGTACTTC
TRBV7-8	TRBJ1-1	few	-	CASSFAQEGPEAFF	TGTGCCAGCAGCTTCGCCCAAGAGGGTCCTGAAGCTTTCTTT
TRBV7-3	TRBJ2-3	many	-	CASSLFYTDTQYF	TGTGCCAGCAGCCTATTCTACACAGATACGCAGTATTTT
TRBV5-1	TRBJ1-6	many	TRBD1	CASSQGQANSPLHF	TGCGCCAGCAGCCAGGGACAGGCAAATTCACCCCTCCACTTT
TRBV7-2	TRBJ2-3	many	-	CASRAGRWNTDTQYF	TGTGCCAGCAGGGCGGGACGGTGGAACACAGATACGCAGTATTTT
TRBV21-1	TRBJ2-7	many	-	CASKLITGTGYEQYF	TGTGCCAGCAAACTCATTACCGGGACAGGCTACGAGCAGTACTTC
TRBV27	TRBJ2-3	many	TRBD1	CASQIRGRRGDTQYF	TGTGCCAGTCAAATCAGGGGGCGACGAGGGGATACGCAGTATTTT
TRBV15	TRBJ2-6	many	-	CATSGGTAGANVLTF	TGTGCCACCAGCGGCGGGACAGCTGGGGCCAACGTCCTGACTTTC
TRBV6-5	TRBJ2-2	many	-	CASSPTPGVRELFF	TGTGCCAGCAGCCCTACCCCGGGGGTTCGGGAGCTGTTTTTT
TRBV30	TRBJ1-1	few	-	CAWSFGGSEAFF	TGTGCCTGGAGTTTCGGGGGGTCTGAAGCTTTCTTT
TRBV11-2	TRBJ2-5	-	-	CASSSSSREETQYF	TGTGCCAGCAGCTCATCGTCGAGGGAAGAGACCCAGTACTTC
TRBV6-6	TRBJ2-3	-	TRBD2	CASKPPGLAGSTDTQYF	TGTGCCAGCAAACCCCCGGGACTAGCGGGTAGCACAGATACGCAGTATTTT
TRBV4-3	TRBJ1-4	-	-	CASSQDTHTNEKLFF	TGCGCCAGCAGCCAAGATACACATACTAATGAAAAACTGTTTTTT
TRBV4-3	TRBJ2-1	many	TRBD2	CASSITGGAYNEQFF	TGCGCCAGCAGCATCACGGGAGGGGCCTACAATGAGCAGTTCTTC
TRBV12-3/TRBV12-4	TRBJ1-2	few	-	CASRQGIYGYTF	TGTGCCAGCAGGCAGGGGATCTATGGCTACACCTTC
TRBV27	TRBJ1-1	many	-	CASSLGLAEAFF	TGTGCCAGCAGTCTGGGGTTGGCTGAAGCTTTCTTT
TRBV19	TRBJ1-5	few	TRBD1	CASSARTGTHSNQPQHF	TGTGCCAGTAGTGCCCGGACAGGCACCCATAGCAATCAGCCCCAGCATTTT
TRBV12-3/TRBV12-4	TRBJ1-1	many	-	CASNWEESSAFF	TGTGCCAGCAATTGGGAAGAATCTAGTGCTTTCTTT
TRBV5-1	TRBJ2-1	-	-	CASSLGSGFPSFTLNEQFF	TGCGCCAGCAGCTTGGGGTCGGGTTTTCCGTCGTTCACACTCAATGAGCAGTTCTTC
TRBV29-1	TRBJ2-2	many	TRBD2	CSVDGLAGGSGELFF	TGCAGCGTTGACGGACTAGCGGGGGGATCCGGGGAGCTGTTTTTT
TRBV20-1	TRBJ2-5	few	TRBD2	CSAYRPLAGSQETQYF	TGCAGTGCGTACAGACCACTAGCGGGGTCCCAAGAGACCCAGTACTTC
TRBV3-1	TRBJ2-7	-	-	CASSGGGGSIPIYEQYF	TGTGCCAGCAGTGGGGGAGGGGGGTCTATTCCGATTTACGAGCAGTACTTC
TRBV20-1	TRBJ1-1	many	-	CSAREGNTEAFF	TGCAGTGCTAGGGAAGGGAACACTGAAGCTTTCTTT
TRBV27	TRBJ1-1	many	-	CASSSPGAGNTEAFF	TGTGCCAGCAGTTCCCCTGGGGCCGGGAACACTGAAGCTTTCTTT
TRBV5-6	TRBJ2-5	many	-	CASSFREQIQETQYF	TGTGCCAGCAGCTTCCGGGAACAGATCCAAGAGACCCAGTACTTC
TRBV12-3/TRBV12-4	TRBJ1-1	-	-	CASSYPRTEAFF	TGTGCCAGCAGTTATCCCCGGACTGAAGCTTTCTTT
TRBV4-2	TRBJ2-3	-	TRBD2	CASSPFRTSGDTDTQYF	TGTGCCAGCAGCCCTTTTAGGACTAGCGGGGACACAGATACGCAGTATTTT
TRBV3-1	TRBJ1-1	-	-	CASSQDWGSEAFF	TGTGCCAGCAGCCAAGATTGGGGTTCTGAAGCTTTCTTT
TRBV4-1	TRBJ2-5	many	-	CASSQSIGSPGGYQETQYF	TGCGCCAGCAGCCAATCAATAGGAAGTCCCGGGGGCTACCAAGAGACCCAGTACTTC
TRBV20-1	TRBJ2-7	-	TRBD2	CSAFPSGGASYEQYF	TGCAGTGCCTTTCCTAGCGGGGGGGCGTCCTACGAGCAGTACTTC
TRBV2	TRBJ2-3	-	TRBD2	CASNGGGSFTDTQYF	TGTGCCAGCAATGGCGGCGGGAGCTTCACAGATACGCAGTATTTT